The rows below give T cell receptor beta chains drawn from one sample of a study of T cell repertoires in cytomegalovirus infection. TCRdb processed the reads anew with MiXCR; each CDR3 protein has one entry. Here the sample spans roughly 800,000 distinct CDR3 sequences, 25% to 35% being singletons. For these TCRs, the target antigens are not known. The sequencing used cultured CD8+ T cells from PBMCs, collected from culture after CMV antigen stimulation. The receptors stem from a human donor in good health (CMV status not recorded). Some clones in this sample may be carry-over from other donors' samples. Each CDR3 is given without its conserved first and last residue.

>TRBJ2-1|TRBV24-1
ATSDPDEVDEQF
>TRBJ2-5|TRBV18
ASSQSVYQETQY
>TRBJ2-1|TRBV7-6
ASSFSALAGGYNEQF
>TRBJ1-2|TRBV13
ASSLGLRWTGSGYT
>TRBJ1-2|TRBV7-2
ASSFGQGNYGYT
>TRBJ2-7|TRBV15
ATSRRGLEQY
>TRBJ2-7|TRBV7-9
ASSHPEGYEQY
>TRBJ1-2|TRBV6-5
ASSYPLGFSNYGYT
>TRBJ2-3|TRBV14
ASSQAGWKDTQY
>TRBJ2-1|TRBV7-8
ASSLRTYNEQF
>TRBJ2-1|TRBV7-2
ASSLVTNRYNEQF
>TRBJ2-6|TRBV15
ATSSSQGISSGANVLT
>TRBJ1-1|TRBV2
ASKDFDTEAF
>TRBJ1-6|TRBV29-1
SVGTAYNSPLH
>TRBJ2-1|TRBV6-2/TRBV6-3
ASSYGEEQF
>TRBJ1-6|TRBV5-1
ASSLIFQGDDSPLH
>TRBJ2-7|TRBV7-9
AGTGTNSYEQY
>TRBJ1-5|TRBV24-1
ATSDLQGRQPQH
>TRBJ2-1|TRBV27
ASSLQENYNEQF
>TRBJ2-7|TRBV6-5
ASSPRSLKNYEQY
>TRBJ2-1|TRBV4-2
ASSPTSGGPIYNEQF
>TRBJ2-7|TRBV10-2
ASSEGTGLAGGEEQY